This TCR beta chain was observed in a study of T-cell reconstitution after alpha-beta-depleted transplantation in children. V lost 2 bases and J lost 0, with 11 bases in between. Germline V gives CDR1 MGHRA, CDR2 YSYEKL. The CDR3 sequence is 16 residues long. Unique molecular identifiers were used to barcode this TCRbeta library. Using its own MiXCR run on the PCR reads, TCRdb lists one record per CDR3 protein. This sample yields some 200,000 distinct CDR3 sequences, of which approximately 6% are seen a single time; roughly 4.7% belongs to the top ten. The source material was PBMCs, sampled before TCRalphabeta/CD19-depleted stem cell transplant. The receptor's source is a girl under three years old with combined immunodeficiency, due to receive a stem cell transplant. V is TRBV4-1 and J is TRBJ1-5; perhaps TRBD1 as D (5 bases). The CDR3 spells CASSQTGTFSNQPQHF. The CDR3 DNA sequence: TGCGCCAGCAGCCAAACAGGAACCTTTAGCAATCAGCCCCAGCATTTT.